This TCR beta chain was profiled in a study of T cell responses to AZD1222 COVID-19 vaccine. Generated by immunoSEQ multiplex PCR, the TCRdb table keeps only in-frame clones and is missing some. The sample gives roughly 110,000 clones, under 95% of which show up once; approximately 5.6% is in the top ten. Whole-study results and caveats: Spike-wide coverage was observed for vaccine-associated CD4 TCRs, with dominant responses at 160-218 and 743-854. Of spike-specific TCRs, nearly half reportedly target regions left unmutated in variants.

Concerning this clone itself: Its target is not known.

The TCR originated in an adult who received the AZD1222 COVID-19 vaccine. The sample here was peripheral blood, taken 28 days after the second AZD1222 dose.

The CDR3 coding sequence is TGCGCCAGCAGCCAAAGTGTACAGGGGGAGGACTATGGCTACACCTTC. Its protein product is CASSQSVQGEDYGYTF. The chain recombines TRBV4-1 with TRBJ1-2; 8 bases align to TRBD1. The V gene's germline CDR1 is MGHRA and CDR2 YSYEKL. V was clipped by 2 bases and J by 3 bases; unmatched bases: 8. The CDR3 spans 16 residues.